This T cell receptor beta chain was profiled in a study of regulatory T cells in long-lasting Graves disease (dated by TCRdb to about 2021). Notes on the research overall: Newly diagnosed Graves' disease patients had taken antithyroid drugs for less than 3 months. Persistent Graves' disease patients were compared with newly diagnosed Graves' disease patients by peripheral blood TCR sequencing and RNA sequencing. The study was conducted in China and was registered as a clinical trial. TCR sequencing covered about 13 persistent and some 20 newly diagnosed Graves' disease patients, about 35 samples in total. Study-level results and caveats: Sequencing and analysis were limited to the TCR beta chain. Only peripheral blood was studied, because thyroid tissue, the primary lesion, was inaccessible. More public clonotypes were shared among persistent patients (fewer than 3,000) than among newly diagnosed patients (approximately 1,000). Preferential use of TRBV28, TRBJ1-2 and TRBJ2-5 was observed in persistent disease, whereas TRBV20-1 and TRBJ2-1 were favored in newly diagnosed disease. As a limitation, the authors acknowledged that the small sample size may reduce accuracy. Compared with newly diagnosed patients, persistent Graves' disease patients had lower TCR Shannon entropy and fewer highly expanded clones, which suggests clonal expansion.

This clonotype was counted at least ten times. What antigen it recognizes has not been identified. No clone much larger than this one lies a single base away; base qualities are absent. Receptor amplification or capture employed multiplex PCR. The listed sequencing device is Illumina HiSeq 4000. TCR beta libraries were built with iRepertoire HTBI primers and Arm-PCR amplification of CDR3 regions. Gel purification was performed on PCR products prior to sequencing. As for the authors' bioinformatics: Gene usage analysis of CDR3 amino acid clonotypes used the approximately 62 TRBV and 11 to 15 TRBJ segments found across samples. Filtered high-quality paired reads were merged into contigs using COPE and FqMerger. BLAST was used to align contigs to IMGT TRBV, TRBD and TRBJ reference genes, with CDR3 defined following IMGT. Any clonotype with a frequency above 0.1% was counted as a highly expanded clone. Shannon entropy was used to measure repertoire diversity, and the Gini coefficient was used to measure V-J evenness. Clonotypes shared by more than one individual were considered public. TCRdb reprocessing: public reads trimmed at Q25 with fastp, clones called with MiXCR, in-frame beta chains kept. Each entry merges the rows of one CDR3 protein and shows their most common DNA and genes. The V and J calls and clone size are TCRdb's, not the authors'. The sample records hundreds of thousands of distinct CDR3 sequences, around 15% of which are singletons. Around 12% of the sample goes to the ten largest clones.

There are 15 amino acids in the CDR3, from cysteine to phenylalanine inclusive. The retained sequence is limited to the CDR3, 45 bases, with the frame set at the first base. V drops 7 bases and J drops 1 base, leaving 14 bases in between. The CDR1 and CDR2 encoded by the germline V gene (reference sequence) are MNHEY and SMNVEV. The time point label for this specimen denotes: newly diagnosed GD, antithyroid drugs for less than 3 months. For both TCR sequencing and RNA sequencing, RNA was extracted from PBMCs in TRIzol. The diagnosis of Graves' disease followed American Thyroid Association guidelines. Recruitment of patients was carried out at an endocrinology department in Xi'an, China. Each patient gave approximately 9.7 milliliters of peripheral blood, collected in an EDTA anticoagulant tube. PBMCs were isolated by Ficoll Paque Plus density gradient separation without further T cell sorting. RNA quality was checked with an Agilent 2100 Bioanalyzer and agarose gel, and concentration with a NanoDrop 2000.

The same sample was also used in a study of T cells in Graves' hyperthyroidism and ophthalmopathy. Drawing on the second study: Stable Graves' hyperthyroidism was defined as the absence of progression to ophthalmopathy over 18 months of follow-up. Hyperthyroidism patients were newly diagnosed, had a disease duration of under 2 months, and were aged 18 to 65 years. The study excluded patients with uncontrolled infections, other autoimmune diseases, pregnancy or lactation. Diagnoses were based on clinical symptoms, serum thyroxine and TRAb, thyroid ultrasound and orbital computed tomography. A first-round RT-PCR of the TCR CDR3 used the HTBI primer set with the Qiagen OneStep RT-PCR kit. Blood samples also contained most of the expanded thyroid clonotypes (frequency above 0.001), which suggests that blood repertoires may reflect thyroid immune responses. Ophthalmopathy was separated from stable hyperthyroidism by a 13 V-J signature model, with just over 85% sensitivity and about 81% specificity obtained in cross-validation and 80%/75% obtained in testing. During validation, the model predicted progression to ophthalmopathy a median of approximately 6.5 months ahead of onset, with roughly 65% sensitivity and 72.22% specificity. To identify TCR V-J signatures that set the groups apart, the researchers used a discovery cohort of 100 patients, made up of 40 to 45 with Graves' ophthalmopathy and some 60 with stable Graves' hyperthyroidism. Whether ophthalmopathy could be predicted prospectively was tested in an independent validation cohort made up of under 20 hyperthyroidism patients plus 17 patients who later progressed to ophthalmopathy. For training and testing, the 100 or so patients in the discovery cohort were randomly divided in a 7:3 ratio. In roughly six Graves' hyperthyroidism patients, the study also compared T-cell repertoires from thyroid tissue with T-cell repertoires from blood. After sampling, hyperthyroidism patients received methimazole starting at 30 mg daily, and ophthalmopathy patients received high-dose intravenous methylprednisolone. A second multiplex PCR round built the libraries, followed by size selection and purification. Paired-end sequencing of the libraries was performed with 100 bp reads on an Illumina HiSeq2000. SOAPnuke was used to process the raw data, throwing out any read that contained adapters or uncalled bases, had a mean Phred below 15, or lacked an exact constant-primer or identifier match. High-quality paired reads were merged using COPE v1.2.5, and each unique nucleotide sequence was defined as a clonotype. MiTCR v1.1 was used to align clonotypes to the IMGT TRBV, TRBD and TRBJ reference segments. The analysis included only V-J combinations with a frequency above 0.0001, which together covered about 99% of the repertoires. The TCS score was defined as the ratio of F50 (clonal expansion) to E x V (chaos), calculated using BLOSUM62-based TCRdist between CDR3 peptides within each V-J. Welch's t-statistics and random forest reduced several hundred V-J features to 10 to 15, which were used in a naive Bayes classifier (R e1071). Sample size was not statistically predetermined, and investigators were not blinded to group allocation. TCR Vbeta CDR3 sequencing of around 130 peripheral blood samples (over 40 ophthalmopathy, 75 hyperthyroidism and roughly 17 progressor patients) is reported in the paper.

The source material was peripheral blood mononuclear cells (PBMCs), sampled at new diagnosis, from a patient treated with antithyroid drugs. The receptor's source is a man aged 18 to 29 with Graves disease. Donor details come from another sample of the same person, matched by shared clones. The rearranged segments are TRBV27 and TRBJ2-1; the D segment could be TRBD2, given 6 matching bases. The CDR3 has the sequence CASTNAAGSYNEQFF. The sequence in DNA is TGTGCCAGCACAAACGCCGCGGGGTCCTACAATGAGCAGTTCTTC.